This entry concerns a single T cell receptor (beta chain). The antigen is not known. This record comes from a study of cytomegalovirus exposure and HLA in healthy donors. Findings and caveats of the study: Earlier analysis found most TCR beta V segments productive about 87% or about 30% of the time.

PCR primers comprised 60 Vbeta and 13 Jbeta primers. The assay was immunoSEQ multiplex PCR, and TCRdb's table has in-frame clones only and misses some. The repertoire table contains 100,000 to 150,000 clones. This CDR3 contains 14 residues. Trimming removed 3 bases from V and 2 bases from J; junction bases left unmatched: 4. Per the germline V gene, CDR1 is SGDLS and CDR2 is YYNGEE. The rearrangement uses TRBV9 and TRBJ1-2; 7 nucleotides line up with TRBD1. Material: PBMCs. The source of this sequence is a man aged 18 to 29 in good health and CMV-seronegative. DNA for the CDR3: TGTGCCAGCAGCGAAGGACAGGTCAACTATGGCTACACCTTC. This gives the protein CASSEGQVNYGYTF. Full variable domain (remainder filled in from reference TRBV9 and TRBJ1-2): DSGVTQTPKHLITATGQRVTLRCSPRSGDLSVYWYQQSLDQGLQFLIQYYNGEERAKGNILERFSAQQFPDLHSELNLSSLELGDSALYFCASSEGQVNYGYTFGSGTRLTVV.